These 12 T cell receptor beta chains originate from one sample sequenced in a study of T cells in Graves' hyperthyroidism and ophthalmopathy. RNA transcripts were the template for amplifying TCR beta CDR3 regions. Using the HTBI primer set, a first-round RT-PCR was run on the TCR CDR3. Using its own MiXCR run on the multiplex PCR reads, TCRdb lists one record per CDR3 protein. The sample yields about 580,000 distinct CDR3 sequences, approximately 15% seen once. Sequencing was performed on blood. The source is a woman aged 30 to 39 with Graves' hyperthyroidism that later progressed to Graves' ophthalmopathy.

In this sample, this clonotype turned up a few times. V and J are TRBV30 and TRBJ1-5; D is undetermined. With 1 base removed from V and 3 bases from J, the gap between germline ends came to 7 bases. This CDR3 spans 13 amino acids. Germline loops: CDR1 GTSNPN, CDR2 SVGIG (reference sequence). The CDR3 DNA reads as TGTGCCTGGAGTGGGAAGCTCAATCAGCCCCAGCATTTT. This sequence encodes CAWSGKLNQPQHF.

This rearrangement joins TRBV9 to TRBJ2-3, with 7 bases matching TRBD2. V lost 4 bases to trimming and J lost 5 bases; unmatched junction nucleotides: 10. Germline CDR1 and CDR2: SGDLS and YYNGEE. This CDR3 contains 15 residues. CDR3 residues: CASSMEWGGKDTQYF. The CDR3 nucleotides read TGTGCCAGCAGCATGGAGTGGGGGGGGAAAGATACGCAGTATTTT.

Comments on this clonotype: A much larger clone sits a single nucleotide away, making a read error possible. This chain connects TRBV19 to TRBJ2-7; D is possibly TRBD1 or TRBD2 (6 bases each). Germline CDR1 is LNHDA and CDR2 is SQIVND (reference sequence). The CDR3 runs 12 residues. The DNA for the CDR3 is TGTGCCGGTAGTAGGGGGGCAGGTCGGATATACTTC. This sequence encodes CAGSRGAGRIYF.

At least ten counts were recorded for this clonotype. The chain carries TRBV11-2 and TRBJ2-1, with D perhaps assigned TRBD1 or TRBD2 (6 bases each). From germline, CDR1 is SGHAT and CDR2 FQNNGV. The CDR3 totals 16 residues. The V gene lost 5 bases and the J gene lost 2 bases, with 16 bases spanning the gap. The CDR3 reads CASSQVKGGTYNEQFF. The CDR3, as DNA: TGTGCCAGCAGCCAGGTGAAAGGGGGGACCTACAATGAGCAGTTCTTC.

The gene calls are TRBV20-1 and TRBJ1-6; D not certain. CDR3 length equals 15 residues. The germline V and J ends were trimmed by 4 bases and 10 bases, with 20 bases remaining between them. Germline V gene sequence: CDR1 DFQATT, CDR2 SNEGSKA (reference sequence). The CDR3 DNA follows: TGCAGTGCTAACCAACCCCCCGGGGAGGGCTCACCCCTCCACTTT. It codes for CSANQPPGEGSPLHF.

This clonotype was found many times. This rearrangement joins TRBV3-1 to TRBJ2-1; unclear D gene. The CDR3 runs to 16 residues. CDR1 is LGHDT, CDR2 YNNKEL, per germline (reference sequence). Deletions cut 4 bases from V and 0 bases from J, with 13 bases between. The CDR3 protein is CASSPTTASSYNEQFF. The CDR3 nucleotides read TGTGCCAGCAGCCCAACAACAGCGAGCTCCTACAATGAGCAGTTCTTC.

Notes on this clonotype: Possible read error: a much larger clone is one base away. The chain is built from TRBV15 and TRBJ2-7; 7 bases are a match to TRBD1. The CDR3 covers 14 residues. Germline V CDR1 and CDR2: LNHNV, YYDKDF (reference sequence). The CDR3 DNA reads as TGTGCCACCAGCAGAGACAGGGGGTACTACGGGCAGTACTTC. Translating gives CATSRDRGYYGQYF.

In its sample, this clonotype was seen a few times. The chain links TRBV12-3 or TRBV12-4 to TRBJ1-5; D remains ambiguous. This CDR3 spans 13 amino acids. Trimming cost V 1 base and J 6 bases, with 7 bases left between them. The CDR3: CASSLGWVQPQHF. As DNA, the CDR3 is TGTGCCAGCAGTTTAGGGTGGGTTCAGCCCCAGCATTTT.

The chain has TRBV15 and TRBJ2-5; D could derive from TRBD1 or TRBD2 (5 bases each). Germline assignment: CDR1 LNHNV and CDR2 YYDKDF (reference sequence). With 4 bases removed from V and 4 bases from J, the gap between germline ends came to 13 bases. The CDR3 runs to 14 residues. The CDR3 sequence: CATSIGRGGETQYF. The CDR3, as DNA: TGTGCCACCAGCATCGGACGGGGCGGAGAGACCCAGTACTTC.

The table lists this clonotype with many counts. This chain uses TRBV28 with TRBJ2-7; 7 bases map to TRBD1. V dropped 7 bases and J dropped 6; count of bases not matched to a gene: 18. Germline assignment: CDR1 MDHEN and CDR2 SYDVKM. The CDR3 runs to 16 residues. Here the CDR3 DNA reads TGTGCCAGCACCTTAAGGGGGCGCTCCTCTCTACTCGAGCAGTACTTC. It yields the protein CASTLRGRSSLLEQYF.

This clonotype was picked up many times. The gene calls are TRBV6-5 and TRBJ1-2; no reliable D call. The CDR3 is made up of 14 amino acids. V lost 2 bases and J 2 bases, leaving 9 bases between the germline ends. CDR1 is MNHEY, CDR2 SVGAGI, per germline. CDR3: CASSYGSENYGYTF. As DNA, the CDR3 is TGTGCCAGCAGTTACGGCAGTGAAAACTATGGCTACACCTTC.

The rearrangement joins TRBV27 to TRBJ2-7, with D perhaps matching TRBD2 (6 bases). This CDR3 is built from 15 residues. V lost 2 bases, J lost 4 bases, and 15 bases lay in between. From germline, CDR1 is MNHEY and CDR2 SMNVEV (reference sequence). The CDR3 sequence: CASSLNGGDLYEQYF. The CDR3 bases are TGTGCCAGCAGTTTAAATGGAGGGGACCTTTACGAGCAGTACTTC.